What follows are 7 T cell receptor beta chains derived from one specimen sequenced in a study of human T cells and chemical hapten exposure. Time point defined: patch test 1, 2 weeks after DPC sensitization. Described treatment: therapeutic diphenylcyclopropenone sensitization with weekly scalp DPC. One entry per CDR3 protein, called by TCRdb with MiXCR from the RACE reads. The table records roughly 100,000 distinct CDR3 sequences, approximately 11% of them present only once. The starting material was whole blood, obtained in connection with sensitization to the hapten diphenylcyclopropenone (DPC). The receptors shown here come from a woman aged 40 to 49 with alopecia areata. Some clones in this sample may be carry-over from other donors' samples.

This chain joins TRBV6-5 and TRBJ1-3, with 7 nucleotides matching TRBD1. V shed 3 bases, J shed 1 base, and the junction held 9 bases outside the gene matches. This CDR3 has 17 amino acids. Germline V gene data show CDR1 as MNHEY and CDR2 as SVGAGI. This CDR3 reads CASSYRSDRRSGNTIYF. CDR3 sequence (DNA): TGTGCCAGCAGTTATCGATCGGACAGGCGGTCTGGAAACACCATATATTTT.

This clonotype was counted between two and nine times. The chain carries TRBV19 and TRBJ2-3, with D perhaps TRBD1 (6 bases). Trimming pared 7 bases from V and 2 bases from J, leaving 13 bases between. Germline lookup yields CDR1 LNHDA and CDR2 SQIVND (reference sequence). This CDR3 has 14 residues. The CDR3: CASTPTGSTDTQYF. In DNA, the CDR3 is TGTGCCAGTACCCCGACAGGTTCCACAGATACGCAGTATTTT. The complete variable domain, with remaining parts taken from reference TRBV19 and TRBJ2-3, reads DGGITQSPKYLFRKEGQNVTLSCEQNLNHDAMYWYRQDPGQGLRLIYYSQIVNDFQKGDIAEGYSVSREKKESFPLTVTSAQKNPTAFYLCASTPTGSTDTQYFGPGTRLTVL.

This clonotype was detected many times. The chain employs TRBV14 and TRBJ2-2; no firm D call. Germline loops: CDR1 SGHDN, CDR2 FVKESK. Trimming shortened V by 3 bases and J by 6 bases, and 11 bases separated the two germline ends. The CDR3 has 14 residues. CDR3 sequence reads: CASSQVQYAGELFF. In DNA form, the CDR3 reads TGTGCCAGCAGCCAGGTCCAGTACGCCGGGGAGCTGTTTTTT.

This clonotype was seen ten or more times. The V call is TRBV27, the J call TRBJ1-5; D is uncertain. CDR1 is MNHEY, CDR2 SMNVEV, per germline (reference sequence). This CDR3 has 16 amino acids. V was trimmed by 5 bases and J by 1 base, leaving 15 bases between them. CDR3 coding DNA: TGTGCCAGCAGTCTCGACCGACGCCTAAGCAATCAGCCCCAGCATTTT. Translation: CASSLDRRLSNQPQHF.

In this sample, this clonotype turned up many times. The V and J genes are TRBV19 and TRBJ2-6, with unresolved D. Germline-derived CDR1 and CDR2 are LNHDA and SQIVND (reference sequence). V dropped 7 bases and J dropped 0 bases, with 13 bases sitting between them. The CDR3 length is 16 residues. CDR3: CASNRPGFSGANVLTF. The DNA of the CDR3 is TGTGCCAGTAACCGCCCTGGGTTCTCTGGGGCCAACGTCCTGACTTTC.

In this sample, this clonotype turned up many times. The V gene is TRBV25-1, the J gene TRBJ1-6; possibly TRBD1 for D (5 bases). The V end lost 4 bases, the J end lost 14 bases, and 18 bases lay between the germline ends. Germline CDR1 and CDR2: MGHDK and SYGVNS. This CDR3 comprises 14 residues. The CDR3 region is CASSASRPGVALHF. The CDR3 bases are TGTGCCAGCAGTGCTTCTCGACCGGGGGTGGCCCTCCACTTT. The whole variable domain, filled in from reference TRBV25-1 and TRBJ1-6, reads EADIYQTPRYLVIGTGKKITLECSQTMGHDKMYWYQQDPGMELHLIHYSYGVNSTEKGDLSSESTVSRIRTEHFPLTLESARPSHTSQYLCASSASRPGVALHFGNGTRLTVT.

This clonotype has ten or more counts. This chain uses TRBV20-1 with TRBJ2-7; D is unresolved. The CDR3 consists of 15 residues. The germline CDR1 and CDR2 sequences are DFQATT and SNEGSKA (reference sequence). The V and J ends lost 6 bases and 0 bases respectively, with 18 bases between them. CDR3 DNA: TGCAGTGCCCATAGTCACATTTGGAGCTCCTACGAGCAGTACTTC. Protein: CSAHSHIWSSYEQYF.